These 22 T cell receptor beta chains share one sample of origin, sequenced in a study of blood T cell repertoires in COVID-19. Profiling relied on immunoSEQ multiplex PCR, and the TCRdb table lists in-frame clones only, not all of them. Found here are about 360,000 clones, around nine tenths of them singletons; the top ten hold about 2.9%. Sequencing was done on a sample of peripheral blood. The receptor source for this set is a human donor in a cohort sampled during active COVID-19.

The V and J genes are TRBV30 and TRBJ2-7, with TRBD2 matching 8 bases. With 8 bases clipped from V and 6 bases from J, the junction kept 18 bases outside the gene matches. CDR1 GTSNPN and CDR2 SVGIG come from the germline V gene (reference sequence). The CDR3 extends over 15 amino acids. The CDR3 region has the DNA TGTGCCGGCGGGCCCCTGGCGGGGGGAGCAGGCGAGCAGTACTTC. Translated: CAGGPLAGGAGEQYF.

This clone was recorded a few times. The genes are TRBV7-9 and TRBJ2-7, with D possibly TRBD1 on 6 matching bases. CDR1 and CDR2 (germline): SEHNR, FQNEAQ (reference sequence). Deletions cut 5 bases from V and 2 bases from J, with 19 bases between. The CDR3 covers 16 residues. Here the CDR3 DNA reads TGTGCCAGCAGCCCCCGACAGGTTAAGGGGGCCTACGAGCAGTACTTC. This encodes CASSPRQVKGAYEQYF.

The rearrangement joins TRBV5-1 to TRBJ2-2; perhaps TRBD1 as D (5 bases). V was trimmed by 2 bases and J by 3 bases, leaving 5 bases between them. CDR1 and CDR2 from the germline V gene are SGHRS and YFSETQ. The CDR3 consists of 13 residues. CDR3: CASSLGDTGELFF. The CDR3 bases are TGCGCCAGCAGCTTAGGGGACACCGGGGAGCTGTTTTTT.

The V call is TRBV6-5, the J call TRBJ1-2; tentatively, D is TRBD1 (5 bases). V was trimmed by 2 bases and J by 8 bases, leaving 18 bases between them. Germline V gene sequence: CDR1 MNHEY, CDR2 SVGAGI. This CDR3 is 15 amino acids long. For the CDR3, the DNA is TGTGCCAGCAGTTACGAATCCGCAGGGTACGGAGGCTACACCTTC. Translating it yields CASSYESAGYGGYTF.

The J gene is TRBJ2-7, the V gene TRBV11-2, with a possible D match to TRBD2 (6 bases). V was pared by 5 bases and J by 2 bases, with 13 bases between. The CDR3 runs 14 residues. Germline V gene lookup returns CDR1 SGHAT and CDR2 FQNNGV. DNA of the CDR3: TGTGCCAGCAGCGTCCTACTAGCCACCTACGAGCAGTACTTC. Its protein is CASSVLLATYEQYF.

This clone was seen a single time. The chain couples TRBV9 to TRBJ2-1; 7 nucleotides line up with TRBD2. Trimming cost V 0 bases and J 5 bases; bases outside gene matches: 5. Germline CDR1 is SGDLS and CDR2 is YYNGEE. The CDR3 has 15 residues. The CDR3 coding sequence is TGTGCCAGCAGCGTAGGAGGGAGGGTACACAATGAGCAGTTCTTC. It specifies CASSVGGRVHNEQFF. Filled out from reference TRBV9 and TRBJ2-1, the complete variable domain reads DSGVTQTPKHLITATGQRVTLRCSPRSGDLSVYWYQQSLDQGLQFLIQYYNGEERAKGNILERFSAQQFPDLHSELNLSSLELGDSALYFCASSVGGRVHNEQFFGPGTRLTVL.

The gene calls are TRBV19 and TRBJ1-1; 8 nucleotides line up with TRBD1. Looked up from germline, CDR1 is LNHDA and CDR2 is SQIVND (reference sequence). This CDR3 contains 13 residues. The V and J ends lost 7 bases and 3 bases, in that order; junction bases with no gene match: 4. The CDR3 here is CASILQGDTEAFF. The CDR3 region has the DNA TGTGCCAGTATCCTACAGGGGGACACTGAAGCTTTCTTT. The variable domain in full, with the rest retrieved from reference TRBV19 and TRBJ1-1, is DGGITQSPKYLFRKEGQNVTLSCEQNLNHDAMYWYRQDPGQGLRLIYYSQIVNDFQKGDIAEGYSVSREKKESFPLTVTSAQKNPTAFYLCASILQGDTEAFFGQGTRLTVV.

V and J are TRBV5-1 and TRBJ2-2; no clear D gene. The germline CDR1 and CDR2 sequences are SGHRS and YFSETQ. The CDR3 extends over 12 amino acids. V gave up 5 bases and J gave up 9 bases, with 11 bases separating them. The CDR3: CASSPEVRELFF. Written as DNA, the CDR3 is TGCGCCAGCAGTCCCGAGGTGAGGGAGCTGTTTTTT. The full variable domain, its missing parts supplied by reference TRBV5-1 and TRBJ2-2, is KAGVTQTPRYLIKTRGQQVTLSCSPISGHRSVSWYQQTPGQGLQFLFEYFSETQRNKGNFPGRFSGRQFSNSRSEMNVSTLELGDSALYLCASSPEVRELFFGEGSRLTVL.

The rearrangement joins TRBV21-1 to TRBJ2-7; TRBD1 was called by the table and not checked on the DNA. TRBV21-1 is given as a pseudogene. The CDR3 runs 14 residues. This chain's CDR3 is CATRGDRSSYEQYF. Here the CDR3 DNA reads TGTGCCACCCGAGGGGACAGGTCCTCCTACGAGCAGTACTTC.

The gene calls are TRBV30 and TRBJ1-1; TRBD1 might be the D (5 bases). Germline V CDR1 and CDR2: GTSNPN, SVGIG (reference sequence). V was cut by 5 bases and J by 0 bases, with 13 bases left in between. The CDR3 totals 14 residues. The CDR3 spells CAWDFGHLNTEAFF. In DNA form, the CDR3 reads TGTGCCTGGGATTTCGGACACTTGAACACTGAAGCTTTCTTT.

CDR3 protein: CASSPRGGNFNNEQFF. The CDR3 DNA reads as TGTGCCAGCAGCCCTAGGGGTGGTAACTTTAACAATGAGCAGTTCTTC. V and J are TRBV7-6 and TRBJ2-1, with a tentative D call TRBD1 (5 bases). The germline V gene has CDR1 SGHVS and CDR2 FNYEAQ. V lost 5 bases to trimming and J lost 5 bases, with 19 bases between them. The CDR3 is 16 residues long.

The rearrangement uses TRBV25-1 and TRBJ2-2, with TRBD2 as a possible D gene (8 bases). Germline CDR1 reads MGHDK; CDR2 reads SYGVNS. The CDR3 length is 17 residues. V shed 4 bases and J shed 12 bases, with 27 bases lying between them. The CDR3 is CASSARGGTETPGKLFF. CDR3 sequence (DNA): TGTGCCAGCAGTGCCCGGGGGGGGACAGAAACACCGGGGAAGCTGTTTTTT.

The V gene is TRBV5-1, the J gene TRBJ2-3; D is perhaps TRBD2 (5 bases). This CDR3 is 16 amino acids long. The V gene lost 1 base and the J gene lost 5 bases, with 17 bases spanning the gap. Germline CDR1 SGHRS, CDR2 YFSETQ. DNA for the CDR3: TGCGCCAGCAGCTTGCCGAGCGCCGGACTGAGAGATACGCAGTATTTT. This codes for CASSLPSAGLRDTQYF. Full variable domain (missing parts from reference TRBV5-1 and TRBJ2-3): KAGVTQTPRYLIKTRGQQVTLSCSPISGHRSVSWYQQTPGQGLQFLFEYFSETQRNKGNFPGRFSGRQFSNSRSEMNVSTLELGDSALYLCASSLPSAGLRDTQYFGPGTRLTVL.

The CDR3 spells CASSHRVAAGASPLHF. Here the CDR3 DNA reads TGTGCCAGCAGCCACCGGGTGGCGGCCGGTGCTTCACCCCTCCACTTT. The J gene is TRBJ1-6, the V gene TRBV11-2, with unresolved D. The ends were cut back, 5 bases at V and 9 bases at J, with 20 bases in the middle. From germline, CDR1 is SGHAT and CDR2 FQNNGV. The CDR3 spans 16 residues.

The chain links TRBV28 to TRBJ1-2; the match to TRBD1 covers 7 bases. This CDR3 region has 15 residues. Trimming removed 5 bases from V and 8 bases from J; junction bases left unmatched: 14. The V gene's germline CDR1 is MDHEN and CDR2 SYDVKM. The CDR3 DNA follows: TGTGCCAGCAGTGTAGAAAGGGGGCGGAGGGTCGGCTACACCTTC. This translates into CASSVERGRRVGYTF.

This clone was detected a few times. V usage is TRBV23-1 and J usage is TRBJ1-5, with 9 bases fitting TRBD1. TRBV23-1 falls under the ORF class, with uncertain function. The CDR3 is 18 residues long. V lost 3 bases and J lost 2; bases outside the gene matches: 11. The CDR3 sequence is CASSQRGQGSSRNQPQHF. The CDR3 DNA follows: TGCGCCAGCAGTCAGAGGGGACAGGGAAGTAGTCGCAATCAGCCCCAGCATTTT.

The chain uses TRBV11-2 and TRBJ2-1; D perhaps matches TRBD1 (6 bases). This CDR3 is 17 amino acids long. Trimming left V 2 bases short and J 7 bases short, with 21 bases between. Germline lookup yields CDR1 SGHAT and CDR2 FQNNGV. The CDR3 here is CASSLMRRAGVRNEQFF. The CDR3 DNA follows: TGTGCCAGCAGCTTAATGAGACGGGCAGGGGTGAGAAATGAGCAGTTCTTC.

Here the CDR3 DNA reads TGCGCCAGCAGCCGGGAGGGGTGGTCCTACAATGAGCAGTTCTTC. It translates to CASSREGWSYNEQFF. The V call is TRBV4-1, the J call TRBJ2-1, with TRBD2 identical over 7 bases. Germline-derived CDR1 and CDR2 are MGHRA and YSYEKL. The V and J ends lost 4 bases and 1 base, in that order; junction bases with no gene match: 4. The CDR3 length is 15 residues.

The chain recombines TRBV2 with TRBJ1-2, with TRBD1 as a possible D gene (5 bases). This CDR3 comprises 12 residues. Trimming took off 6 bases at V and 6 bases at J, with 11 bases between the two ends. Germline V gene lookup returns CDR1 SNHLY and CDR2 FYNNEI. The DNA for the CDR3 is TGTGCCAGCAGGACAGATTGGGATGGCTACACCTTC. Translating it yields CASRTDWDGYTF.

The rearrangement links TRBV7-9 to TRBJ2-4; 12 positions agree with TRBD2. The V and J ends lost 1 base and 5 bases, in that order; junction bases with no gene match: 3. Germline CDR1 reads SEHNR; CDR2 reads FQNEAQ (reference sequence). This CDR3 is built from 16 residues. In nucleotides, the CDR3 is TGTGCCAGCAGCTTAGGGACTAGCGGGGAGGAAAACATTCAGTACTTC. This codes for CASSLGTSGEENIQYF.

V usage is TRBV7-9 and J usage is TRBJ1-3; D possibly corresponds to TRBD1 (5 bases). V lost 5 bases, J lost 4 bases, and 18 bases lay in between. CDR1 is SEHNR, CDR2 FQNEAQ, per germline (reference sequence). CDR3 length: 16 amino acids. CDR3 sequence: CASSPPGTRGGNTIYF. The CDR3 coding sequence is TGTGCCAGCAGCCCCCCCGGGACTCGGGGAGGAAACACCATATATTTT.

Here the CDR3 DNA reads TGTGCCACCAGACGACAGGAGCAGTACTTC. It translates to CATRRQEQYF. V and J are TRBV24-1 and TRBJ2-7; a possible D gene is TRBD1 (5 bases). Between the trimmed V and J ends, which lost 7 bases and 7 bases, there was a span of 7 bases. The CDR3 length is 10 residues. Germline values: CDR1 KGHDR, CDR2 SFDVKD.